These 25 T cell receptor beta chains originate from one sample sequenced in a study of cytomegalovirus exposure and HLA in healthy donors. TCRdb's copy holds only in-frame clones and misses some; the assay was immunoSEQ multiplex PCR. The sample yields tens of thousands of clones, around 94% seen once. The sequencing input was PBMCs. These TCRs come from a woman aged 18-30 years in good health and CMV-seropositive.

This chain links TRBV28 with TRBJ2-5; tentative D call: TRBD1 (6 bases). V lost 5 bases and J lost 5, with 18 bases in between. This CDR3 has 15 amino acids. Germline lookup yields CDR1 MDHEN and CDR2 SYDVKM. The CDR3 nucleotides read TGTGCCAGCAGTCGAGGGGACATCCCGGGGGAGACCCAGTACTTC. Translated: CASSRGDIPGETQYF.

This chain joins TRBV7-2 and TRBJ1-2; the match to TRBD1 covers 9 bases. V dropped 8 bases and J dropped 5; count of bases not matched to a gene: 12. This CDR3 comprises 15 residues. Germline values: CDR1 SGHTA, CDR2 FQGNSA. CDR3 protein: CASDSQGQGTYGYTF. As DNA, the CDR3 is TGTGCCAGCGATTCCCAGGGACAGGGAACTTATGGCTACACCTTC.

The chain has TRBV11-3 and TRBJ1-1; a weak D match, TRBD1 (5 bases). The germline CDR1 and CDR2 sequences are SGHNT and YENEEA. There are 14 residues in the CDR3. The V end was cut by 1 base, the J end by 3 bases, with 9 bases between. The CDR3 spells CASSLGGTYTEAFF. For the CDR3, the DNA is TGTGCCAGCAGCTTAGGCGGGACTTACACTGAAGCTTTCTTT.

This clone was observed a single time. This chain connects TRBV7-2 to TRBJ2-5; 10 bases are shared with TRBD2. CDR3 length: 16 residues. Germline trimming cut 0 bases from V and 1 base from J; bases unmatched to any gene: 2. The germline V gene encodes CDR1 SGHTA and CDR2 FQGNSA. Here the CDR3 reads CASSLASGRPQETQYF. DNA for the CDR3: TGTGCCAGCAGCTTAGCTAGCGGGAGGCCCCAAGAGACCCAGTACTTC. The full variable domain, in which reference TRBV7-2 and TRBJ2-5 provide the parts outside the CDR3, is GAGVSQSPSNKVTEKGKDVELRCDPISGHTALYWYRQSLGQGLEFLIYFQGNSAPDKSGLPSDRFSAERTGGSVSTLTIQRTQQEDSAVYLCASSLASGRPQETQYFGPGTRLLVL.

CDR3 sequence: CASSFSGREKLFF. Here the CDR3 DNA reads TGTGCCAGCAGTTTCAGCGGTAGGGAAAAACTGTTTTTT. The chain uses TRBV28 and TRBJ1-4; D unclear. V was pared by 3 bases and J by 8 bases, with 10 bases between. In germline, CDR1 is MDHEN, CDR2 SYDVKM. CDR3 length equals 13 residues.

The chain combines TRBV28 with TRBJ1-5; D is possibly TRBD1 (5 bases). Trimming pared 2 bases from V and 11 bases from J, leaving 22 bases between. CDR1 MDHEN and CDR2 SYDVKM come from the germline V gene. CDR3 size: 16 residues. The CDR3 region is CASSLQGSGLARTQHF. For the CDR3, the DNA is TGTGCCAGCAGTTTACAGGGTTCGGGTCTCGCTAGGACCCAGCATTTT. Combining the CDR3 with reference TRBV28 and TRBJ1-5 gives the whole variable domain DVKVTQSSRYLVKRTGEKVFLECVQDMDHENMFWYRQDPGLGLRLIYFSYDVKMKEKGDIPEGYSVSREKKERFSLILESASTNQTSMYLCASSLQGSGLARTQHFGDGTRLSIL.

The chain joins TRBV7-2 to TRBJ2-1, with 8 positions matching TRBD2. Germline lookup yields CDR1 SGHTA and CDR2 FQGNSA. The CDR3 is 15 residues long. V lost 7 bases to trimming and J lost 7 bases; unmatched junction nucleotides: 12. The CDR3 nucleotides read TGTGCCAGCACCGATCGGGAGGGATGGTATAATGAGCAGTTCTTC. Its translation: CASTDREGWYNEQFF.

This chain joins TRBV4-2 and TRBJ2-3; 11 bases agree with TRBD2. CDR3 length equals 15 residues. Germline values: CDR1 LGHNA, CDR2 YNFKEQ. Germline trimming cut 6 bases from V and 3 bases from J; bases unmatched to any gene: 5. CDR3: CASRETSGATDTQYF. The CDR3, as DNA: TGTGCCAGCAGGGAGACTAGCGGGGCGACAGATACGCAGTATTTT.

The V and J genes are TRBV4-2 and TRBJ1-2, with 9 bases fitting TRBD1. V trimming: 3 bases; J trimming: 4 bases; junction bases outside the gene matches: 9. Germline V gene lookup returns CDR1 LGHNA and CDR2 YNFKEQ. The CDR3 is 16 residues long. CDR3 amino acids: CASSQDPDRGPYGYTF. The CDR3 nucleotides read TGTGCCAGCAGCCAGGATCCGGACAGGGGTCCCTATGGCTACACCTTC.

This clone was seen a single time. The V call is TRBV5-1, the J call TRBJ2-5; D is ambiguous. The V and J ends lost 0 bases and 2 bases respectively, with 11 bases between them. The CDR3 totals 15 residues. CDR1 is SGHRS, CDR2 YFSETQ, per germline. The CDR3 coding sequence is TGCGCCAGCAGCTTGGCGTCAGGCCTACAAGAGACCCAGTACTTC. Translation: CASSLASGLQETQYF.

The V gene is TRBV6-1, the J gene TRBJ2-2; D gene unclear. CDR1 and CDR2 from the germline V gene are MNHNS and SASEGT. The CDR3 extends over 12 amino acids. Trimming shortened V by 1 base and J by 6 bases, and 3 bases separated the two germline ends. This chain's CDR3 is CASSEEPGELFF. The CDR3 DNA reads TGTGCCAGCAGTGAAGAGCCCGGGGAGCTGTTTTTT.

The rearrangement uses TRBV5-1 and TRBJ2-5; 7 nucleotides align to TRBD1. Losses at the gene ends were 1 base for V and 2 bases for J; bases not matched to a gene: 8. CDR1 is SGHRS and CDR2 is YFSETQ in the germline V gene. The CDR3 is 16 amino acids. CDR3 region: CASSLTLPGQQETQYF. Here the CDR3 DNA reads TGCGCCAGCAGCTTGACCCTACCGGGACAGCAAGAGACCCAGTACTTC.

V and J are TRBV4-2 and TRBJ2-5, with 11 bases lining up with TRBD2. The CDR3 spans 17 residues. Germline loops: CDR1 LGHNA, CDR2 YNFKEQ. With 0 bases clipped from V and 5 bases from J, the junction kept 8 bases outside the gene matches. The CDR3 DNA reads as TGTGCCAGCAGCCAAGATGGACTAGCGGGTTTCGGGGAGACCCAGTACTTC. Translation gives CASSQDGLAGFGETQYF.

The genes are TRBV6-9 and TRBJ1-5; D not certain. CDR3 size: 14 residues. Germline V gene data show CDR1 as MNHGY and CDR2 as SVAAGI. Trimming removed 5 bases from V and 7 bases from J, with 15 bases in between. The CDR3 is CASSPPQPRQPQHF. CDR3 nucleotides: TGTGCCAGCAGTCCCCCGCAACCACGGCAGCCCCAGCATTTT.

J is TRBJ1-2 and V is TRBV11-3, with 7 nucleotides matching TRBD1. Trimming took 1 base from V and 8 from J; bases not matched to a gene: 7. CDR3 length: 14 amino acids. Germline CDR1 is SGHNT and CDR2 is YENEEA. CDR3 in DNA: TGTGCCAGCAGCTTAGGTGACAGGGCCGGCGGCTACACCTTC. Its protein is CASSLGDRAGGYTF.

The rearrangement joins TRBV9 to TRBJ2-1; 7 bases are a match to TRBD2. Trimming took 4 bases from V and 4 from J; bases not matched to a gene: 8. The CDR3 runs 15 residues. Germline CDR1 and CDR2: SGDLS and YYNGEE. The CDR3 sequence: CASSQSGAGYNEQFF. The CDR3 nucleotides read TGTGCCAGCAGCCAAAGCGGGGCCGGGTACAATGAGCAGTTCTTC.

This chain uses TRBV14 with TRBJ1-3; 7 bases line up with TRBD1. The CDR3 loop spans 16 amino acids. Germline V gene data show CDR1 as SGHDN and CDR2 as FVKESK. V was clipped by 4 bases and J by 0 bases; unmatched bases: 6. CDR3 region: CASSRNRGSSGNTIYF. The CDR3 DNA is TGTGCCAGCAGCCGGAACAGGGGATCCTCTGGAAACACCATATATTTT.

The chain couples TRBV6-5 to TRBJ2-7; perhaps TRBD1 as D (5 bases). Per the germline V gene, CDR1 is MNHEY and CDR2 is SVGAGI. Trimming removed 5 bases at V and 0 bases at J, with 14 bases between. This CDR3 comprises 15 residues. The CDR3 region has the DNA TGTGCCAGCAGTCCCCCAGGGCGCCCCTCCTACGAGCAGTACTTC. It encodes CASSPPGRPSYEQYF.

The rearrangement links TRBV7-2 to TRBJ1-1, with D perhaps TRBD1 (5 bases). This CDR3 is built from 13 residues. CDR1 SGHTA and CDR2 FQGNSA come from the germline V gene. Trimming removed 5 bases at V and 1 base at J, with 8 bases between. DNA for the CDR3: TGTGCCAGCAGCCCTGGACAGAACACTGAAGCTTTCTTT. The encoded protein is CASSPGQNTEAFF.

This chain uses TRBV7-2 with TRBJ1-2; D gene unclear. Trimming removed 3 bases from V and 0 bases from J, with 5 bases in between. Per the germline V gene, CDR1 is SGHTA and CDR2 is FQGNSA. The CDR3 consists of 13 residues. The chain's CDR3 is CASSLSANYGYTF. The CDR3 coding sequence is TGTGCCAGCAGCTTGTCTGCTAACTATGGCTACACCTTC.

The chain is built from TRBV2 and TRBJ1-6; no clear D gene. V lost 8 bases to trimming and J lost 0 bases, with 11 bases between them. Germline V gives CDR1 SNHLY, CDR2 FYNNEI. This CDR3 spans 15 amino acids. The CDR3: CASRELSSYNSPLHF. Written as DNA, the CDR3 is TGTGCCAGCCGAGAGTTGAGCTCCTATAATTCACCCCTCCACTTT.

The chain carries TRBV4-1 and TRBJ1-1; D is possibly TRBD1 (5 bases). The CDR3 has 14 amino acids. The germline CDR1 and CDR2 sequences are MGHRA and YSYEKL. Trimming shortened V by 3 bases and J by 11 bases, and 19 bases separated the two germline ends. The CDR3 sequence is CASSQLTAPDLAFF. CDR3 DNA sequence: TGCGCCAGCAGCCAGCTGACAGCCCCTGATCTGGCTTTCTTT.

The J gene is TRBJ1-6, the V gene TRBV7-9; 12 bases fit TRBD1. V dropped 5 bases and J dropped 8; count of bases not matched to a gene: 4. The CDR3 loop spans 15 amino acids. Germline V gives CDR1 SEHNR, CDR2 FQNEAQ (reference sequence). The CDR3 DNA follows: TGTGCCAGCAGCGGGGGACAGGGGGCGGATTCACCCCTCCACTTT. Amino acids: CASSGGQGADSPLHF. Combining the CDR3 with reference TRBV7-9 and TRBJ1-6 gives the whole variable domain DTGVSQNPRHKITKRGQNVTFRCDPISEHNRLYWYRQTLGQGPEFLTYFQNEAQLEKSRLLSDRFSAERPKGSFSTLEIQRTEQGDSAMYLCASSGGQGADSPLHFGNGTRLTVT.

This chain links TRBV6-1 with TRBJ1-6; TRBD1 matches at 10 bases. Germline V gene lookup returns CDR1 MNHNS and CDR2 SASEGT. The J segment lost 12 bases and the V segment lost 7 bases, leaving 18 bases of the junction unmatched. The CDR3 loop spans 17 amino acids. CDR3 protein: CASNDPIGDRGFKPLHF. The CDR3 DNA sequence: TGTGCCAGCAATGATCCCATAGGGGACAGGGGTTTTAAACCCCTCCACTTT.

The chain is built from TRBV11-3 and TRBJ2-3, with TRBD1 identical over 9 bases. This CDR3 is 14 amino acids long. CDR1 and CDR2 (germline): SGHNT, YENEEA. V lost 5 bases and J lost 4; bases outside the gene matches: 4. The CDR3 DNA reads as TGTGCCAGCAGCCCGGGACAGGGCTCAGATACGCAGTATTTT. Translation gives CASSPGQGSDTQYF. Supplemented by reference TRBV11-3 and TRBJ2-3, the full variable domain reads EAGVVQSPRYKIIEKKQPVAFWCNPISGHNTLYWYLQNLGQGPELLIRYENEEAVDDSQLPKDRFSAERLKGVDSTLKIQPAELGDSAVYLCASSPGQGSDTQYFGPGTRLTVL.